The rows below give T cell receptor beta chains drawn from one sample of a study of blood T cell repertoires in COVID-19. Only in-frame clones appear in the TCRdb table, and some are missing; sequencing was by immunoSEQ multiplex PCR. The sample has roughly 70,000 clones; approximately 89% are singletons. Sequencing used peripheral blood. The receptors shown here come from a man of 80 years or more with acute or convalescent COVID-19. Each CDR3 is given with its conserved first and last residue. The order of the fields is J gene, clone size, V gene, CDR3 length, D gene, CDR3 DNA, CDR3 protein. D genes are given only for firm matches. Not every row has a clone size; where given, it reads once, few, many or a size class.

J gene: TRBJ2-2
clone size: .
V gene: TRBV29-1
CDR3 length: 12
D gene: .
CDR3 DNA: TGCAGCGTTGGGCTAGCCTCCGGGGAGCTGTTTTTT
CDR3 protein: CSVGLASGELFF

J gene: TRBJ2-6
clone size: .
V gene: TRBV5-1
CDR3 length: 17
D gene: TRBD1
CDR3 DNA: TGCGCCAGCAGCCGGGACAGGGGGGGCTCTGGGGCCAACGTCCTGACTTTC
CDR3 protein: CASSRDRGGSGANVLTF

J gene: TRBJ2-7
clone size: .
V gene: TRBV2
CDR3 length: 13
D gene: TRBD1
CDR3 DNA: TGTGCCAGCAGTGAAAGGACAGGGAACGAGCAGTACTTC
CDR3 protein: CASSERTGNEQYF

J gene: TRBJ1-6
clone size: .
V gene: TRBV12-3/TRBV12-4
CDR3 length: 12
D gene: .
CDR3 DNA: TGTGCCAGCAGTCGTCTAGGATCACCCCTCCACTTT
CDR3 protein: CASSRLGSPLHF

J gene: TRBJ2-5
clone size: .
V gene: TRBV9
CDR3 length: 16
D gene: TRBD1
CDR3 DNA: TGTGCCAGCAGCGCTAGAGGACAGGGGGCTGGAGAGACCCAGTACTTC
CDR3 protein: CASSARGQGAGETQYF

J gene: TRBJ1-5
clone size: .
V gene: TRBV5-6
CDR3 length: 12
D gene: .
CDR3 DNA: TGTGCCAGCAGCTTGGGAGATCAGCCCCAGCATTTT
CDR3 protein: CASSLGDQPQHF

J gene: TRBJ1-1
clone size: .
V gene: TRBV9
CDR3 length: 14
D gene: .
CDR3 DNA: TGTGCCAGCAGCCCACAGGGTACGAACACTGAAGCTTTCTTT
CDR3 protein: CASSPQGTNTEAFF

J gene: TRBJ2-3
clone size: .
V gene: TRBV9
CDR3 length: 16
D gene: TRBD1
CDR3 DNA: TGTGCCAGCAGCCCCAGGGGGGGACAGGGGGCGGATACGCAGTATTTT
CDR3 protein: CASSPRGGQGADTQYF

J gene: TRBJ1-6
clone size: few
V gene: TRBV5-1
CDR3 length: 17
D gene: .
CDR3 DNA: TGCGCCACCAAGAGGGGGGGTTACCGGTTTTATAATTCACCCCTCCACTTT
CDR3 protein: CATKRGGYRFYNSPLHF

J gene: TRBJ1-2
clone size: few
V gene: TRBV25-1
CDR3 length: 14
D gene: TRBD1
CDR3 DNA: TGTGCCAGCAGTCGGACAGGCTTAAACTATGGCTACACCTTC
CDR3 protein: CASSRTGLNYGYTF

J gene: TRBJ2-1
clone size: .
V gene: TRBV20-1
CDR3 length: 10
D gene: .
CDR3 DNA: TGCAGTGCTAGCCGAGGTGAGCAGTTCTTC
CDR3 protein: CSASRGEQFF

J gene: TRBJ2-7
clone size: .
V gene: TRBV29-1
CDR3 length: 14
D gene: .
CDR3 DNA: TGCAGCGTTGCCGGTTGGAGGGGCAGTGACGAGCAGTACTTC
CDR3 protein: CSVAGWRGSDEQYF

J gene: TRBJ1-5
clone size: .
V gene: TRBV6-1
CDR3 length: 13
D gene: .
CDR3 DNA: TGTGCCAGCAGTGAGGGGGAGCGGGGGCCCCAGCATTTT
CDR3 protein: CASSEGERGPQHF

J gene: TRBJ2-2
clone size: .
V gene: TRBV27
CDR3 length: 13
D gene: .
CDR3 DNA: TGTGCCAGCAGTTCCCAGGGAACCGGGGAGCTGTTTTTT
CDR3 protein: CASSSQGTGELFF

J gene: TRBJ1-1
clone size: .
V gene: TRBV6-5
CDR3 length: 14
D gene: .
CDR3 DNA: TGTGCCAGCGGTTGGGGACACTTGAACACTGAAGCTTTCTTT
CDR3 protein: CASGWGHLNTEAFF

J gene: TRBJ1-1
clone size: .
V gene: TRBV5-1
CDR3 length: 15
D gene: TRBD1
CDR3 DNA: TGCGCCAGCAGCGCTACAGGGGGCGAACGGTCTGAAGCTTTCTTT
CDR3 protein: CASSATGGERSEAFF

J gene: TRBJ1-1
clone size: .
V gene: TRBV2
CDR3 length: 13
D gene: .
CDR3 DNA: TGTGCCAGCGGCAGGGAGGTAGAGACTGAAGCTTTCTTT
CDR3 protein: CASGREVETEAFF

J gene: TRBJ1-5
clone size: .
V gene: TRBV6-5
CDR3 length: 13
D gene: .
CDR3 DNA: TGTGCCAGCAGTCCCTCTTCCAATCAGCCCCAGCATTTT
CDR3 protein: CASSPSSNQPQHF

J gene: TRBJ2-1
clone size: .
V gene: TRBV6-1
CDR3 length: 14
D gene: .
CDR3 DNA: TGTGCCAGCAGTGAAAGGTGGACAGACAATGAGCAGTTCTTC
CDR3 protein: CASSERWTDNEQFF

J gene: TRBJ1-2
clone size: .
V gene: TRBV5-5
CDR3 length: 14
D gene: .
CDR3 DNA: TGTGCCAGCAGCATCCGCGGGGGCGAGTCTGGCTACACCTTC
CDR3 protein: CASSIRGGESGYTF

J gene: TRBJ1-1
clone size: few
V gene: TRBV18
CDR3 length: 18
D gene: TRBD1
CDR3 DNA: TGTGCCAGCTCACCCCCGGGACAGTACACTCTCTCCCCGCAAACACCTTTCTTT
CDR3 protein: CASSPPGQYTLSPQTPFF